This T cell receptor beta chain was sequenced for a study of blood T cell repertoires in COVID-19. Study overall: Material from acute and convalescent COVID-19 was sourced from the United States, Italy and Spain. PBMCs, B-cell-depleted T cells, or T cells were the source of the cDNA or gDNA that made up the material.

The CDR3 totals 16 residues. Germline V gene sequence: CDR1 MNHEY, CDR2 SMNVEV (reference sequence). Trimming took off 3 bases at V and 6 bases at J, with 15 bases between the two ends. In the original workflow: Scientists estimated how many nucleated cells there were by amplifying reference gene primers. Only in-frame clones appear in the TCRdb table, and some are missing; sequencing was by immunoSEQ multiplex PCR. V and J calls plus clone size are reproduced from that table; the DNA served to infer D and trimming. The sample holds about 260,000 clones, around 87% seen once. The specimen was peripheral blood. The sequence was collected from a woman between 45 and 65 years old with acute or convalescent COVID-19. The chain carries TRBV27 and TRBJ1-6; D is possibly TRBD1 (6 bases). The CDR3, as DNA: TGTGCCAGCAGTTTGGGGGCAGGGTACTCTAATTCACCCCTCCACTTT. Its protein is CASSLGAGYSNSPLHF.